One sample yielded the 22 T cell receptor beta chains listed below, sequenced in a study of T cell repertoires in cytomegalovirus infection (dated by TCRdb to the late 2010s). Their antigen targets remain unknown. Sequencing was performed on an Illumina HiSeq 1500. The public reads were quality trimmed at Q25 with fastp and then assembled into clones with MiXCR by TCRdb, keeping productive beta chains. Records with the same CDR3 protein are collapsed into one entry carrying the most frequent genes and DNA. Present in this sample are 800,000 to 950,000 distinct CDR3 sequences, approximately 29% of which were seen just once. The ten largest clones add up to over 10% of the sample. The sample's treatment or condition label, decoded: in vitro stimulation with specific CMV peptide epitopes to enrich CMV-specific T cells. Here the sequenced sample was cultured CD8+ T cells from PBMCs, taken from culture after CMV antigen stimulation. All receptors derive from a human donor in good health (CMV status not recorded). Some clones in this sample may be carry-over from other donors' samples.

The chain combines TRBV2 with TRBJ1-5; tentative D call: TRBD1 (6 bases). V was cut by 9 bases and J by 2 bases, with 14 bases left in between. Germline loops: CDR1 SNHLY, CDR2 FYNNEI. The CDR3 covers 14 residues. In nucleotides, the CDR3 is TGTGCCAGTAGAACAGGGTCGGGCAATCAGCCCCAGCATTTT. Translating gives CASRTGSGNQPQHF. The whole variable domain, filled in from reference TRBV2 and TRBJ1-5, reads EPEVTQTPSHQVTQMGQEVILRCVPISNHLYFYWYRQILGQKVEFLVSFYNNEISEKSEIFDDQFSVERPDGSNFTLKIRSTKLEDSAMYFCASRTGSGNQPQHFGDGTRLSIL.

There are a few counts of this clonotype. The rearrangement links TRBV27 to TRBJ1-2; TRBD1 matches 7 bases. V lost 6 bases and J lost 6; bases outside the gene matches: 13. This CDR3 is built from 15 residues. Germline V gives CDR1 MNHEY, CDR2 SMNVEV (reference sequence). The CDR3: CASRTLGQKVHGYTF. As DNA, the CDR3 is TGTGCCAGCAGGACCCTGGGACAGAAGGTACATGGCTACACCTTC.

This clonotype was recorded a few times. The rearrangement joins TRBV6-2 or TRBV6-3 to TRBJ2-5; D is ambiguous. V shed 1 base and J shed 3 bases, with 9 bases lying between them. The CDR3 extends over 14 amino acids. Looked up from germline, CDR1 is MNHEY and CDR2 is SVGEGT. CDR3 residues: CASSYLSGEETQYF. CDR3 in DNA: TGTGCCAGCAGTTACTTATCTGGGGAAGAGACCCAGTACTTC.

This clonotype was seen at least ten times. This chain uses TRBV7-6 with TRBJ1-5, with D perhaps TRBD1 (5 bases). Deletions cut 4 bases from V and 2 bases from J, with 12 bases between. This CDR3 has 15 amino acids. In germline, CDR1 is SGHVS, CDR2 FNYEAQ. The CDR3 region is CASSSRGIGNQPQHF. CDR3 in DNA: TGTGCCAGCAGCTCAAGGGGAATTGGCAATCAGCCCCAGCATTTT.

There are a few counts of this clonotype. J is TRBJ2-7 and V is TRBV27, with TRBD2 matching 9 bases. With 5 bases clipped from V and 3 bases from J, the junction kept 8 bases outside the gene matches. CDR1 and CDR2 (germline): MNHEY, SMNVEV (reference sequence). The CDR3 loop spans 15 amino acids. The CDR3 here is CASSPHSSGVYEQYF. CDR3 bases: TGTGCCAGCAGTCCCCACTCTAGCGGGGTCTACGAGCAGTACTTC.

This clonotype occurred a few times. The chain links TRBV7-8 to TRBJ1-1; possible D gene TRBD1, 6 bases. The germline V and J ends were trimmed by 5 bases and 7 bases, with 14 bases remaining between them. The CDR3 runs 13 residues. Germline V lookup: CDR1 SGHVS, CDR2 FQNEAQ. The CDR3 nucleotides are TGTGCCAGCAGCCCGGGGACACCGAGTGAAGCTTTCTTT. Encoded protein: CASSPGTPSEAFF.

This clonotype was detected only a few times. The chain links TRBV7-6 to TRBJ1-1; D unresolved. This CDR3 has 14 residues. Germline V gene sequence: CDR1 SGHVS, CDR2 FNYEAQ. Deletions cut 1 base from V and 1 base from J, with 7 bases between. CDR3 sequence: CASSLVTGNTEAFF. The CDR3 region has the DNA TGTGCCAGCAGCTTAGTCACGGGGAACACTGAAGCTTTCTTT.

This clonotype was found a few times. The chain employs TRBV28 and TRBJ2-7; D might be TRBD2 (6 bases). Trimming stripped 5 bases from V and 5 bases from J, with 13 bases between. Germline values: CDR1 MDHEN, CDR2 SYDVKM. CDR3 length: 13 amino acids. CDR3 sequence reads: CASSRTRGNEQYV. CDR3 DNA sequence: TGTGCCAGCAGTCGGACTCGGGGGAACGAGCAGTACGTC.

About this clonotype: Mismatch with germline at one junction end may stem from a read error. This rearrangement joins TRBV19 to TRBJ1-1; a weak D match, TRBD1 (5 bases). There are 15 residues in the CDR3. Germline V gives CDR1 LNHDA, CDR2 SQIVND (reference sequence). The CDR3 sequence: CASSVQGRMNTEAVF. As DNA, the CDR3 is TGTGCCAGTAGTGTTCAGGGACGGATGAACACTGAAGCTGTCTTT.

The chain combines TRBV7-2 with TRBJ1-6; 7 bases are shared with TRBD1. J lost 7 bases, V lost 10 bases, and 7 bases had no gene match. The CDR3 is 13 amino acids. Germline values: CDR1 SGHTA, CDR2 FQGNSA. The CDR3 here is CATLDRNNSPLHF. The CDR3, as DNA: TGTGCCACTTTGGACAGGAACAATTCACCCCTCCACTTT.

As regards this clonotype: This could be a read error, since a much larger clone is one nucleotide away. The chain is built from TRBV7-6 and TRBJ1-2, with 10 nucleotides matching TRBD1. This CDR3 comprises 15 residues. The germline V gene has CDR1 SGHVS and CDR2 FNYEAQ. The CDR3 here is CASSLAGQGDSGCTF. The CDR3 DNA is TGTGCCAGCAGCTTAGCCGGACAGGGGGATTCTGGCTGCACCTTC.

This clonotype was observed once. The chain has TRBV20-1 and TRBJ2-1; 9 bases line up with TRBD2. CDR1 DFQATT and CDR2 SNEGSKA come from the germline V gene (reference sequence). J lost 6 bases, V lost 3 bases, and 6 bases had no gene match. The CDR3 runs to 14 residues. The CDR3 here is CSASSPSGVNEQFF. Written as DNA, the CDR3 is TGCAGTGCTAGCTCCCCTAGCGGGGTCAATGAGCAGTTCTTC.

This clonotype was counted many times. The chain uses TRBV15 and TRBJ2-2, with D perhaps assigned TRBD1 or TRBD2 (6 bases each). CDR1 is LNHNV and CDR2 is YYDKDF in the germline V gene (reference sequence). This CDR3 spans 17 amino acids. V lost 0 bases and J lost 6, with 17 bases in between. DNA for the CDR3: TGTGCCACCAGCAGAGATCTTTTAGGGGGGCTGGCCGGGGAGCTGTTTTTT. Translating gives CATSRDLLGGLAGELFF.

The chain is built from TRBV2 and TRBJ1-2, with D unclear. V dropped 8 bases and J dropped 4 bases, with 11 bases sitting between them. This CDR3 has 12 residues. In germline, CDR1 is SNHLY, CDR2 FYNNEI. The CDR3 reads CASPGRSYGYTF. The CDR3 DNA reads as TGTGCCAGCCCTGGCAGGTCCTATGGCTACACCTTC.

The chain is built from TRBV12-3 or TRBV12-4 and TRBJ2-1, with TRBD1 matching over 9 bases. V shed 8 bases and J 2 bases; nucleotides not matched to a gene: 4. The CDR3 is 14 residues long. CDR3 loop: CASGRQGAYNEQFF. The CDR3 coding sequence is TGTGCCAGCGGACGACAGGGGGCCTACAATGAGCAGTTCTTC.

In the case of this clonotype: This clone may be a read error of a much larger clone one base away. The J gene is TRBJ1-4, the V gene TRBV7-9; D uncertain. Per the germline V gene, CDR1 is SEHNR and CDR2 is FQNEAQ (reference sequence). The CDR3 length is 8 residues. In DNA form, the CDR3 reads TGTGTCAGCAGCCCTACCAATTTT. Its protein product is CVSSPTNF.

Many counts were recorded for this clonotype. The rearrangement joins TRBV12-3 or TRBV12-4 to TRBJ2-3; weak D call: TRBD2 (7 bases). V lost 7 bases, J lost 2 bases, and 19 bases lay in between. The CDR3 extends over 16 amino acids. CDR3 coding DNA: TGTGCCAGCACCATGGGGCGGGGGCGCTTCACAGATACGCAGTATTTT. Translation: CASTMGRGRFTDTQYF.

The V call is TRBV6-6, the J call TRBJ2-3, with TRBD2 matching over 8 bases. Trimming took 0 bases from V and 4 from J; bases not matched to a gene: 3. The CDR3 is 15 residues long. Per the germline V gene, CDR1 is MNHNY and CDR2 is SVGAGI (reference sequence). The CDR3 spells CASSYSTSVPDTQYF. The CDR3 DNA reads TGTGCCAGCAGTTACTCGACTAGCGTCCCAGATACGCAGTATTTT.

The rearrangement uses TRBV10-3 and TRBJ1-2; the D is unclear. CDR3 length equals 13 residues. Germline CDR1 reads ENHRY; CDR2 reads SYGVKD. V was clipped by 2 bases and J by 2 bases, with 6 bases between them. CDR3 sequence: CAISEPTNYGYTF. The CDR3 DNA reads TGTGCCATCAGTGAGCCTACGAACTATGGCTACACCTTC.

This clonotype was counted a few times. The V and J genes are TRBV7-9 and TRBJ2-7; D is unclear. Germline V gene sequence: CDR1 SEHNR, CDR2 FQNEAQ (reference sequence). The CDR3 is 12 residues long. Trimming left V 1 base short and J 7 bases short, with 8 bases between. This chain's CDR3 is CASSLGTWEQYV. The DNA of the CDR3 is TGTGCCAGCAGCTTAGGTACCTGGGAGCAGTACGTC.

This clonotype was detected a few times. The chain is built from TRBV7-9 and TRBJ1-2; unclear D gene. V was cut by 1 base and J by 8 bases, with 11 bases left in between. This CDR3 is 13 amino acids long. Germline V gene lookup returns CDR1 SEHNR and CDR2 FQNEAQ (reference sequence). The CDR3 loop reads CASSLEYLDGYTF. CDR3 DNA: TGTGCCAGCAGCTTAGAGTATTTGGACGGCTACACCTTC.

This clonotype turned up a few times. The rearrangement joins TRBV11-2 to TRBJ2-7; 10 nucleotides align to TRBD2. CDR1 and CDR2 from the germline V gene are SGHAT and FQNNGV. Germline trimming cut 8 bases from V and 7 bases from J; bases unmatched to any gene: 14. The CDR3 sequence is 15 residues long. The CDR3 region is CASALSASGGREQYV. The CDR3 nucleotides are TGTGCCAGCGCCCTTTCAGCTAGCGGGGGCAGAGAGCAGTACGTC.